Listed below are T cell receptor beta chains from one sample, sequenced in a study of blood T cell repertoires in COVID-19. The data were produced by immunoSEQ multiplex PCR, yet TCRdb's version contains in-frame clones alone and is incomplete. The sample has around 290,000 clones, around 90% seen once. What was sequenced was PBMCs or T cells enriched from blood (not recorded which). The receptors come from a woman between 25 and 40 years old who had recovered from COVID-19. Each CDR3 is given with its conserved first and last residue. D genes are given only for firm matches. Not all rows give a size; the values are once, few, many and, for expanded clones, a class.

v_gene	d_gene	abundance	j_gene	CDR3aa	CDR3nt
TRBV14	TRBD2	-	TRBJ2-7	CASSQVVGGGYEQYF	TGTGCCAGCAGCCAAGTTGTCGGGGGGGGATACGAGCAGTACTTC
TRBV6-2/TRBV6-3	-	-	TRBJ2-2	CASSYSWLAGELFF	TGTGCCAGCAGTTACTCTTGGCTAGCCGGGGAGCTGTTTTTT
TRBV7-9	-	-	TRBJ2-1	CASSPYNEQFF	TGTGCCAGCAGCCCATACAATGAGCAGTTCTTC
TRBV6-6	TRBD2	-	TRBJ2-1	CASSLAGGPIEQFF	TGTGCCAGCTCCCTAGCGGGGGGCCCGATTGAGCAGTTCTTC
TRBV25-1	-	-	TRBJ2-7	CASSDSTLPTYEQYF	TGTGCCAGCAGTGATTCTACTTTACCAACCTACGAGCAGTACTTC
TRBV4-1	TRBD2	-	TRBJ2-5	CASSPLGLAVETQYF	TGCGCCAGCAGCCCCCTAGGACTAGCCGTAGAGACCCAGTACTTC
TRBV9	TRBD1	-	TRBJ1-2	CASSLTRQGGYGYTF	TGTGCCAGCAGCCTTACCCGACAGGGGGGTTATGGCTACACCTTC
TRBV4-3	-	-	TRBJ1-3	CASSQVSISGNTIYF	TGCGCCAGCAGCCAAGTAAGCATCTCTGGAAACACCATATATTTT
TRBV6-5	-	-	TRBJ2-6	CASGWRTGANVLTF	TGTGCCAGCGGGTGGAGGACTGGGGCCAACGTCCTGACTTTC
TRBV7-6	-	once	TRBJ2-1	CASSLQGGYEQFF	TGTGCCAGCAGCTTACAGGGGGGTTATGAGCAGTTCTTC
TRBV18	-	-	TRBJ2-7	CASSPTGLPNPYEQYF	TGTGCCAGCTCACCCACGGGACTCCCTAACCCTTACGAGCAGTACTTC
TRBV2	-	-	TRBJ1-3	CATSPGQGNTIYF	TGTGCCACCTCGCCGGGTCAAGGAAACACCATATATTTT
TRBV11-3	-	-	TRBJ2-1	CASTAFGNEQFF	TGTGCCAGCACCGCGTTTGGCAATGAGCAGTTCTTC
TRBV5-5	TRBD1	once	TRBJ2-7	CASSPSGTGKREQYF	TGTGCCAGCAGCCCCTCCGGGACAGGGAAACGCGAGCAGTACTTC
TRBV12-5	-	-	TRBJ2-2	CASGFSVLREIHGELFF	TGTGCTAGTGGTTTTTCTGTCTTGAGGGAGATCCACGGGGAGCTGTTTTTT
TRBV19	-	-	TRBJ2-2	CASSVGETGLSYLTGELFF	TGTGCCAGTAGTGTTGGGGAGACAGGATTATCCTACCTCACCGGGGAGCTGTTTTTT
TRBV7-8	-	-	TRBJ1-2	CASSSGVYGYTF	TGTGCCAGCAGTTCAGGGGTGTATGGCTACACCTTC
TRBV29-1	-	few	TRBJ2-7	CSVESPTVSDEQYF	TGCAGCGTTGAGTCTCCAACGGTATCGGACGAGCAGTACTTC
TRBV4-3	TRBD1	-	TRBJ1-4	CASSQEGWGTDNEKLFF	TGCGCCAGCAGCCAAGAAGGCTGGGGGACAGATAATGAAAAACTGTTTTTT
TRBV27	-	few	TRBJ1-2	CASSPPGGSYGYTF	TGTGCCAGCAGTCCTCCCGGGGGAAGTTATGGCTACACCTTC
TRBV7-2	-	-	TRBJ2-7	CASSVDWTAYEQYF	TGTGCCAGCAGTGTTGATTGGACAGCCTACGAGCAGTACTTC
TRBV4-2	TRBD1	-	TRBJ1-1	CASSQDTQGQAFF	TGTGCCAGCAGCCAAGATACACAGGGGCAAGCTTTCTTT
TRBV5-1	-	-	TRBJ1-2	CASSLNSQNYGYTF	TGCGCCAGCAGCTTGAACAGCCAGAACTATGGCTACACCTTC
TRBV18	-	-	TRBJ1-3	CASSPLNSQGNTIYF	TGTGCCAGCTCACCACTAAATTCACAGGGAAACACCATATATTTT
TRBV11-2	TRBD2	-	TRBJ2-1	CASSPGLATQSSYNEQFF	TGTGCCAGCAGCCCGGGACTAGCGACTCAGAGCTCCTACAATGAGCAGTTCTTC
TRBV18	-	-	TRBJ1-1	CASSPLQGMSEAFF	TGTGCCAGCTCACCGTTACAGGGAATGTCTGAAGCTTTCTTT
TRBV19	TRBD1	-	TRBJ1-1	CASGGSGQGGLKAFF	TGTGCCAGCGGTGGATCGGGACAGGGGGGTCTGAAAGCTTTCTTT
TRBV7-8	TRBD2	-	TRBJ2-3	CASSPVAGGVDTQYF	TGTGCCAGCAGCCCGGTAGCGGGGGGGGTGGATACGCAGTATTTT
TRBV3-1/TRBV3-2	-	-	TRBJ2-5	CASSQGSGLWRETQYF	TGTGCCAGCAGCCAAGGGTCAGGACTATGGAGAGAGACCCAGTACTTC